The clone carrying this T cell receptor (beta chain) has only a few counts. This CDR3 contains 15 residues. Unmatched junction bases numbered 5, after V lost 2 bases and J lost 5 bases. Germline V gene sequence: CDR1 SGHVS, CDR2 FQNEAQ. The protocol attached unique molecular identifiers to individual cDNA molecules. Each CDR3 protein gets one entry after TCRdb re-called the 5' RACE reads with MiXCR. The sample contains some 78,000 distinct CDR3 sequences, approximately 13% of which appear only once. The data were obtained in a study of early T cells in non-severe SARS-CoV-2 infection. The chain links TRBV7-8 to TRBJ1-5, with 8 bases aligning to TRBD1. The TCR originated in an adult who was a healthcare worker with PCR-confirmed SARS-CoV-2 infection or an uninfected control (not recorded which). The source material was whole blood. This CDR3 is CASSLFQGQDQPQHF. The CDR3 region has the DNA TGTGCCAGCAGCTTATTCCAGGGACAGGATCAGCCCCAGCATTTT.